This T cell receptor (beta chain) comes out of a study of molecular identifiers for immune sequencing clone quantification. Study-wide background: In replicates, RNA from around 20,000 or 100,000 naive CD8 cells was divided five ways and four parts were sequenced.

V lost 0 bases and J lost 2; bases outside the gene matches: 5. Per the germline V gene, CDR1 is SGHDT and CDR2 is YYEEEE. This CDR3 is built from 15 residues. This clonotype was seen at least ten times. As yet, its antigen is unknown. TCRdb itself ran the PCR reads through MiXCR, one entry per CDR3 protein. Counted here are approximately 500,000 distinct CDR3 sequences, about 25% occurring once; the ten biggest clones make up 0.76%. Findings of the study overall: Naive cells had under 1% of molecules in clones above 20 RNA copies, effectors over 99%. Barcodes shared by identical TCR molecules could lead to underestimated sizes of highly expanded clones.

When naive CD8 T cells were sorted, they were gated as CD8+CD4-CCR7+CD45RA+. The material sequenced was naive CD8+ T cells from blood, with Jurkat cell RNA spiked in. Regarding subset: FACS-sorted CD8+CD4-CCR7+CD45RA+ naive T cells. The receptor's source is a human donor in good health. Some libraries in this study had Jurkat cell RNA spiked in. The V and J genes are TRBV5-6 and TRBJ2-7; 7 nucleotides align to TRBD2. CDR3 coding DNA: TGTGCCAGCAGCTTGGTACTAGCGCCTACCTACGAGCAGTACTTC. Residues: CASSLVLAPTYEQYF.